Each of the 21 T cell receptor beta chains below was sequenced from the same sample in a study of T cells in narcolepsy. TCRdb keeps only in-frame clones here, not all; method: immunoSEQ multiplex PCR. The top ten clones hold about two fifths of a sample with roughly 16,000 clones, over 75% of them seen once. Sample: memory (CD45RA-) CD4+ T cells from blood. The receptors derive from a human donor in good health.

The V call is TRBV16, the J call TRBJ2-5; TRBD2 aligns across 10 bases. The assigned J gene may be wrong: the sequence end matches TRBJ2-7 better. The CDR3 is 17 amino acids. Germline loops: CDR1 KGHSY, CDR2 FQNENV. CDR3 DNA sequence: TGTGCCAGCAGCCAATGGGCTAGCGGGGGAGGGGTCTACGAGCAGTACTTC. Protein product: CASSQWASGGGVYEQYF.

The rearrangement uses TRBV6-5 and TRBJ2-5, with 8 bases identical to TRBD2. There are 14 residues in the CDR3. V was clipped by 2 bases and J by 4 bases; unmatched bases: 3. Germline lookup yields CDR1 MNHEY and CDR2 SVGAGI. The DNA for the CDR3 is TGTGCCAGCAGTTACAGCGGGAGCCGAGAGACCCAGTACTTC. It yields the protein CASSYSGSRETQYF.

This rearrangement joins TRBV5-5 to TRBJ1-1; TRBD1 is a possible D gene (6 bases). This CDR3 region has 15 residues. The V end was cut by 4 bases, the J end by 6 bases, with 19 bases between. Per germline, CDR1 SGHKS and CDR2 YYEKEE (reference sequence). CDR3 region: CASSPPPQGRAEAFF. CDR3 DNA sequence: TGTGCCAGCAGCCCCCCCCCACAGGGAAGAGCTGAAGCTTTCTTT.

This chain uses TRBV5-1 with TRBJ2-7; maybe TRBD2 (5 bases). Trimming left V 1 base short and J 4 bases short, with 15 bases between. CDR3 size: 15 residues. CDR1 SGHRS and CDR2 YFSETQ come from the germline V gene. CDR3 sequence reads: CASSLLGALGYEQYF. DNA of the CDR3: TGCGCCAGCAGCTTGTTGGGAGCCCTTGGGTACGAGCAGTACTTC.

The rearrangement links TRBV30 to TRBJ2-7; D remains ambiguous. Germline-derived CDR1 and CDR2 are GTSNPN and SVGIG (reference sequence). The CDR3 covers 14 residues. The V end was cut by 5 bases, the J end by 4 bases, with 18 bases between. Here the CDR3 DNA reads TGTGCCTGGGGCGCAGGAGCTACGATTTACGAGCAGTACTTC. Translation: CAWGAGATIYEQYF. The full variable domain, its missing parts supplied by reference TRBV30 and TRBJ2-7, is SQTIHQWPATLVQPVGSPLSLECTVEGTSNPNLYWYRQAAGRGLQLLFYSVGIGQISSEVPQNLSASRPQDRQFILSSKKLLLSDSGFYLCAWGAGATIYEQYFGPGTRLTVT.

The rearrangement links TRBV7-2 to TRBJ1-4; perhaps TRBD1 as D (6 bases). V lost 3 bases to trimming and J lost 4 bases, with 9 bases between them. The germline CDR1 and CDR2 sequences are SGHTA and FQGNSA. This CDR3 is 14 amino acids long. The CDR3: CASSLDSSNEKLFF. CDR3 DNA: TGTGCCAGCAGCTTGGACAGCAGTAATGAAAAACTGTTTTTT.

The V and J genes are TRBV11-1 and TRBJ2-1; D gene uncertain. The V and J ends lost 4 bases and 3 bases respectively, with 13 bases between them. Germline loops: CDR1 SGHAT, CDR2 FQDESV (reference sequence). The CDR3 totals 15 residues. CDR3 nucleotides: TGTGCCAGCAGCTCATCCCCGGACCTCTACAATGAGCAGTTCTTC. Protein sequence: CASSSSPDLYNEQFF. Complete variable domain (other parts from reference TRBV11-1 and TRBJ2-1): EAEVAQSPRYKITEKSQAVAFWCDPISGHATLYWYRQILGQGPELLVQFQDESVVDDSQLPKDRFSAERLKGVDSTLKIQPAELGDSAMYLCASSSSPDLYNEQFFGPGTRLTVL.

On this clone itself: This sample also contains other DNA sequences that code for the same CDR3. V is TRBV28 and J is TRBJ1-6, with TRBD1 identical over 7 bases. V lost 7 bases to trimming and J lost 5 bases; unmatched junction nucleotides: 8. The CDR3 is 15 amino acids. From germline, CDR1 is MDHEN and CDR2 SYDVKM. The CDR3 sequence: CASTYLQGNNSPLHF. Written as DNA, the CDR3 is TGTGCCAGCACCTACCTACAGGGGAATAATTCACCCCTCCACTTT.

This sequence joins TRBV18 and TRBJ1-5, with D perhaps TRBD1 (6 bases). CDR1 KGHSH and CDR2 LQKENI come from the germline V gene. The CDR3 totals 14 residues. V shed 6 bases and J shed 5 bases, with 14 bases lying between them. The CDR3 DNA reads TGTGCCAGCTCGCGCGGGGGGGCAGATCAGCCCCAGCATTTT. The encoded protein is CASSRGGADQPQHF.

The chain carries TRBV6-5 and TRBJ2-7, with TRBD1 identical over 9 bases. The trim removed 7 bases at V and 4 bases at J, leaving 8 bases unmatched. Germline assignment: CDR1 MNHEY and CDR2 SVGAGI. CDR3 length equals 14 residues. CDR3 DNA sequence: TGTGCCAGCAAAGCGGACAGGGGAAGTTACGAGCAGTACTTC. This codes for CASKADRGSYEQYF.

The rearrangement joins TRBV11-2 to TRBJ2-5; unclear D gene. The assigned J gene may be wrong: the sequence end matches TRBJ2-7 better. CDR3 length: 13 residues. CDR1 and CDR2 (germline): SGHAT, FQNNGV. Here the CDR3 reads CASSLEPPYEQYF. CDR3 in DNA: TGTGCCAGCAGCTTAGAGCCTCCCTACGAGCAGTACTTC.

The genes are TRBV5-1 and TRBJ2-5, with TRBD2 as a possible D gene (6 bases). Trimming removed 0 bases from V and 7 bases from J, with 10 bases in between. This CDR3 region has 13 residues. Germline CDR1 reads SGHRS; CDR2 reads YFSETQ. The CDR3 here is CASSLGQGGTQYF. The CDR3 DNA is TGCGCCAGCAGCTTGGGTCAGGGAGGGACCCAGTACTTC.

This clone was seen a single time. Within the sample, other DNA sequences also encode this same CDR3. CDR3 in DNA: TGTGCCAGCAGCCGAACGACAGGGCGGACTGAAGCTTTCTTT. Residues: CASSRTTGRTEAFF. The V gene is TRBV5-4, the J gene TRBJ1-1, with 7 bases that match TRBD1. After removal of 4 bases from V and 5 bases from J, the junction contained 8 bases not matched to a gene. The CDR3 spans 14 residues. Germline CDR1 is SGHNT and CDR2 is YYREEE (reference sequence).

This rearrangement joins TRBV7-6 to TRBJ2-7, with D possibly matching TRBD2 (5 bases). CDR3 length equals 13 residues. The germline CDR1 and CDR2 sequences are SGHVS and FNYEAQ. Trimming took off 2 bases at V and 1 base at J, with 6 bases between the two ends. The CDR3 DNA reads TGTGCCAGCAGCTTACGAGGGTCCTACGAGCAGTACTTC. Translated: CASSLRGSYEQYF.

J is TRBJ2-3 and V is TRBV6-1; TRBD2 aligns across 8 bases. The V gene's germline CDR1 is MNHNS and CDR2 SASEGT. The V and J ends lost 5 bases and 0 bases, in that order; junction bases with no gene match: 1. This CDR3 region has 14 residues. CDR3: CASSPSGSTDTQYF. In DNA, the CDR3 is TGTGCCAGCAGTCCTAGCGGGAGCACAGATACGCAGTATTTT.

The rearrangement uses TRBV7-2 and TRBJ1-5; D is uncertain. This CDR3 region has 17 residues. Trimming stripped 4 bases from V and 0 bases from J, with 16 bases between. The germline CDR1 and CDR2 sequences are SGHTA and FQGNSA. The CDR3: CASSSIPQAYSNQPQHF. As DNA, the CDR3 is TGTGCCAGCAGCTCCATACCTCAGGCATATAGCAATCAGCCCCAGCATTTT.

V gene TRBV19 combines with J gene TRBJ1-6; D is undetermined. CDR1 and CDR2 (germline): LNHDA, SQIVND (reference sequence). The CDR3 totals 14 residues. Trimming cost V 3 bases and J 4 bases, with 7 bases left between them. CDR3 in amino acids: CASSMETYNSPLHF. The CDR3, as DNA: TGTGCCAGTAGTATGGAGACTTATAATTCACCCCTCCACTTT.

The chain combines TRBV5-5 with TRBJ1-2; D is perhaps TRBD1 (5 bases). The CDR3 is made up of 17 amino acids. In germline, CDR1 is SGHKS, CDR2 YYEKEE (reference sequence). The V end lost 1 base, the J end lost 4 bases, and 20 bases lay between the germline ends. CDR3 nucleotides: TGTGCCAGCAGCTTGAGTCGAGGTCGGGACTTTCCCTATGGCTACACCTTC. Translation gives CASSLSRGRDFPYGYTF. Based on the CDR3 plus reference TRBV5-5 and TRBJ1-2, the full variable domain is DAGVTQSPTHLIKTRGQQVTLRCSPISGHKSVSWYQQVLGQGPQFIFQYYEKEERGRGNFPDRFSARQFPNYSSELNVNALLLGDSALYLCASSLSRGRDFPYGYTFGSGTRLTVV.

This chain links TRBV2 with TRBJ2-3, with TRBD2 identical over 8 bases. Losses at the gene ends were 4 bases for V and 0 bases for J; bases not matched to a gene: 3. The length of the CDR3 is 15 residues. Germline V gene sequence: CDR1 SNHLY, CDR2 FYNNEI. The CDR3 bases are TGTGCCAGCAGTGTTGGCGGGGGGAGCACAGATACGCAGTATTTT. It encodes CASSVGGGSTDTQYF.

The chain joins TRBV27 to TRBJ1-6; 7 bases are a match to TRBD1. The CDR3 covers 15 residues. Germline V gene data show CDR1 as MNHEY and CDR2 as SMNVEV (reference sequence). The J segment lost 6 bases and the V segment lost 6 bases, leaving 8 bases of the junction unmatched. The CDR3, as DNA: TGTGCCAGCAGGCCGACAGGGATAGGTAATTCACCCCTCCACTTT. It yields the protein CASRPTGIGNSPLHF.

V usage is TRBV6-6 and J usage is TRBJ1-3; TRBD1 aligns across 10 bases. J lost 3 bases, V lost 2 bases, and 4 bases had no gene match. The CDR3 is 16 amino acids. Germline V gene data show CDR1 as MNHNY and CDR2 as SVGAGI (reference sequence). The CDR3 nucleotides read TGTGCCAGCAGTTACCCCGGGACAGGGGATGGAAACACCATATATTTT. It codes for CASSYPGTGDGNTIYF.